The source of this T cell receptor (beta chain) is a study of Tregs in tolerant kidney transplant recipients. Study-level background: Recipient cells were told from donor cells by antibody staining.

Points on this clone: As yet, its antigen is unknown.

Assay: immunoSEQ multiplex PCR; the TCRdb copy retains only in-frame clones and omits some. This sample yields about 31,000 clones, of which 65% to 85% are seen a single time; around 2.3% belongs to the top ten. The CDR3 has 20 amino acids. CDR1 and CDR2 from the germline V gene are LNHDA and SQIVND (reference sequence). V lost 3 bases and J lost 0; bases outside the gene matches: 12. Broader study findings: The small number of patients limits these findings pending further validation. Biological reproducibility was not directly addressed, but technical replication error appeared minimal.

This sequence originates from a human donor in good health. The chain employs TRBV19 and TRBJ2-6, with TRBD1 matching over 9 bases. Input material: Tregs from blood cultured with allogeneic cells. The CDR3 protein is CASSISPGTGSLSGANVLTF. DNA of the CDR3: TGTGCCAGTAGTATTTCCCCCGGGACAGGGAGCCTCTCTGGGGCCAACGTCCTGACTTTC.